These 4 T cell receptor beta chains originate from one sample sequenced in a study of Ad26.COV2.S vaccination and SARS-CoV-2 variants. TCRdb's table, derived via immunoSEQ multiplex PCR, lists solely in-frame clones and lacks some. The sample includes roughly 420,000 clones, roughly 87% of them seen just once. Treatment denoted: 15 to 20 received Ad26.COV2.S at low or high dose, single or two shots; roughly 5 received placebo; per-sample allocation not given. The investigators took samples on day 63 after the first vaccine or placebo injection. The sample consisted of peripheral blood, taken in a trial of Ad26.COV2.S vaccine versus placebo. These receptors came from a person aged 18-65 years who received the Ad26.COV2.S COVID-19 vaccine or a placebo.

This clone was seen more than once but under ten times. The rearrangement links TRBV7-8 to TRBJ1-5, with TRBD1 identical over 8 bases. This CDR3 has 14 residues. Germline-derived CDR1 and CDR2 are SGHVS and FQNEAQ. J was trimmed by 7 bases and V by 4 bases; bases with no gene match: 6. The CDR3 coding sequence is TGTGCCAGCAGCTCTGGACAGGGAAGACAGCCCCAGCATTTT. Its translation is CASSSGQGRQPQHF.

This clone turned up a few times. CDR3 region: CATSKDRGSYNEQFF. The CDR3 region has the DNA TGTGCCACCAGCAAGGACAGGGGGTCCTACAATGAGCAGTTCTTC. This chain links TRBV15 with TRBJ2-1; TRBD1 matches at 10 bases. This CDR3 region has 15 residues. Trimming at V came to 4 bases and at J to 1 base, leaving 1 base not matched to a gene. Germline assignment: CDR1 LNHNV and CDR2 YYDKDF (reference sequence).

V usage is TRBV24-1 and J usage is TRBJ2-2; unclear D gene. In germline, CDR1 is KGHDR, CDR2 SFDVKD. Trimming stripped 4 bases from V and 1 base from J, with 9 bases between. This CDR3 is built from 15 residues. CDR3 sequence (DNA): TGTGCCACCAGTGACGCCGCCCTGAACACCGGGGAGCTGTTTTTT. It codes for CATSDAALNTGELFF.

Written as DNA, the CDR3 is TGTGCCAGCAGCGAACAGGGGATGGGTCAGCCCCAGCATTTT. Amino acids: CASSEQGMGQPQHF. V and J are TRBV5-4 and TRBJ1-5; 7 bases align to TRBD1. Germline trimming cut 4 bases from V and 6 bases from J; bases unmatched to any gene: 7. CDR1 is SGHNT and CDR2 is YYREEE in the germline V gene (reference sequence). There are 14 residues in the CDR3.